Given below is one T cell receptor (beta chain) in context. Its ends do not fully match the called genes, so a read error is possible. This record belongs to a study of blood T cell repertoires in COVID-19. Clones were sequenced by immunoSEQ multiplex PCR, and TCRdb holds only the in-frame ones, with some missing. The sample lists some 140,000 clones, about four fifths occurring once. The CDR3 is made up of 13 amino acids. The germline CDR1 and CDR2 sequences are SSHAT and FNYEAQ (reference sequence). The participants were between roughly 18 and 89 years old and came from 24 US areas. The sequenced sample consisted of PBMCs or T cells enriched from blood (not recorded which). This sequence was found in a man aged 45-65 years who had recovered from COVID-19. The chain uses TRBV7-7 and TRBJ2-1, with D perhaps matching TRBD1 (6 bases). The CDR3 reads CASSTGQYNEQFF. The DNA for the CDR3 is TGTGCTAGCAGCACCGGACAGTACAATGAGCAGTTCTTC. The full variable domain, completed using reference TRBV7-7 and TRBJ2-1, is GAGVSQSPRYKVTKRGQDVTLRCDPISSHATLYWYQQALGQGPEFLTYFNYEAQPDKSGLPSDRFSAERPEGSISTLTIQRTEQRDSAMYRCASSTGQYNEQFFGPGTRLTVL.